These T cell receptor beta chains were read from a single sample in a study of blood T cell repertoires in COVID-19. Here immunoSEQ multiplex PCR was the method, and the copy in TCRdb shows in-frame clones only, minus some. The sample consists of roughly 250,000 clones, approximately 89% of them appearing once. Source material: peripheral blood. The receptors stem from a man in his forties who had recovered from COVID-19. The CDR3 runs from the conserved cysteine through the conserved F or W. The order of the fields is CDR3 length, clone size, V gene, J gene, D gene, CDR3 DNA, CDR3 protein. A D gene is named only where the DNA matches it firmly. Clone size is not always given. Where it is, it says once, few, many or a class for expanded clones.

length: 13
size: NA
V: TRBV29-1
J: TRBJ1-6
D: TRBD1
DNA: TGCAGCGTTAGGGACAGGGGGCAATCACCCCTCCACTTT
CDR3: CSVRDRGQSPLHF

length: 18
size: NA
V: TRBV19
J: TRBJ1-5
D: NA
DNA: TGTGCCAGTAGTCAAGCGGGCGGGAGAATAATGGCTAATGAGCCCCAGCATTTT
CDR3: CASSQAGGRIMANEPQHF

length: 15
size: NA
V: TRBV19
J: TRBJ2-7
D: TRBD2
DNA: TGTGCCAGTAGTATCGGGCTAGCGGGTTTCTACGAGCAGTACTTC
CDR3: CASSIGLAGFYEQYF

length: 16
size: few
V: TRBV6-4
J: TRBJ1-6
D: TRBD1
DNA: TGTGCCAGCAGAGAGACAGGGGGCTCCTATAATTCACCCCTCCACTTT
CDR3: CASRETGGSYNSPLHF

length: 17
size: NA
V: TRBV25-1
J: TRBJ2-1
D: NA
DNA: TGTGCCAGCAGTGATTACATGCGGGGCTCCCCCTACAATGAGCAGTTCTTC
CDR3: CASSDYMRGSPYNEQFF

length: 14
size: NA
V: TRBV7-9
J: TRBJ1-4
D: NA
DNA: TGTGCCAGCAGCACTGGGGCAGCCGGGGAAAAACTGTTTTTT
CDR3: CASSTGAAGEKLFF

length: 16
size: NA
V: TRBV5-1
J: TRBJ2-7
D: TRBD2
DNA: TGCGCCAGCAGCTCGGGGGGGACTAGCGGGGCCCTCGAGCAGTACTTC
CDR3: CASSSGGTSGALEQYF

length: 13
size: NA
V: TRBV9
J: TRBJ2-7
D: TRBD1
DNA: TGTGCCAGCAGCGACCGGGACAGCTACGAGCAGTACTTC
CDR3: CASSDRDSYEQYF

length: 14
size: NA
V: TRBV6-2/TRBV6-3
J: TRBJ2-7
D: TRBD1
DNA: TGTGCCAGCAGTACAAGACAGGGCACCTACGAGCAGTACTTC
CDR3: CASSTRQGTYEQYF

length: 14
size: NA
V: TRBV5-4
J: TRBJ2-7
D: NA
DNA: TGTGCCAGCAGCGAGGGATCGTTTTACAACGAGCAGTACTTC
CDR3: CASSEGSFYNEQYF

length: 14
size: NA
V: TRBV14
J: TRBJ1-2
D: NA
DNA: TGTGCCAGCAGCCAAGACTACAGCAGGCTTGGCTACACCTTC
CDR3: CASSQDYSRLGYTF

length: 16
size: NA
V: TRBV14
J: TRBJ2-3
D: TRBD2
DNA: TGTGCCAGCAGCCAAGTCCGGGGGGTCTTAACAGATACGCAGTATTTT
CDR3: CASSQVRGVLTDTQYF

length: 15
size: NA
V: TRBV5-4
J: TRBJ2-3
D: NA
DNA: TGTGCCAGCAGCGGCCCGCAGTTGAGCACAGATACGCAGTATTTT
CDR3: CASSGPQLSTDTQYF

length: 15
size: NA
V: TRBV6-4
J: TRBJ2-3
D: TRBD2
DNA: TGTGCCAGCAGTGACTCCGCGGGGGGCCCAGATACGCAGTATTTT
CDR3: CASSDSAGGPDTQYF

length: 12
size: NA
V: TRBV10-3
J: TRBJ1-1
D: NA
DNA: TGTGCCACGCACCGGGGGGACACTGAAGCTTTCTTT
CDR3: CATHRGDTEAFF

length: 15
size: NA
V: TRBV9
J: TRBJ1-1
D: NA
DNA: TGTGCCAGCAGCCCGGGACTGCGTCGGGACACTGAAGCTTTCTTT
CDR3: CASSPGLRRDTEAFF

length: 12
size: NA
V: TRBV2
J: TRBJ1-1
D: NA
DNA: TGTGCCAGTTTACAGGGGAACACTGAAGCTTTCTTT
CDR3: CASLQGNTEAFF

length: 17
size: once
V: TRBV4-3
J: TRBJ2-2
D: TRBD1
DNA: TGCGCCAGCAGCCAGGACCGGGACAGGATACTTTCAGGGGAGCTGTTTTTT
CDR3: CASSQDRDRILSGELFF

length: 13
size: NA
V: TRBV7-8
J: TRBJ1-2
D: TRBD1
DNA: TGTGCCAGCAGCTTTACAGGGGGGCCTGGCTACACCTTC
CDR3: CASSFTGGPGYTF

length: 14
size: NA
V: TRBV6-5
J: TRBJ2-7
D: TRBD1
DNA: TGTGCCAGCAGTCGGACAGGGGGATACTACGAGCAGTACTTC
CDR3: CASSRTGGYYEQYF

length: 13
size: NA
V: TRBV30
J: TRBJ1-1
D: TRBD1
DNA: TGTGCCTGGAGGACAGGGACGAACACTGAAGCTTTCTTT
CDR3: CAWRTGTNTEAFF

length: 15
size: NA
V: TRBV5-1
J: TRBJ1-5
D: NA
DNA: TGCGCCAGCAGCTTCTCGGGGGAAGACAATCAGCCCCAGCATTTT
CDR3: CASSFSGEDNQPQHF

length: 19
size: NA
V: TRBV9
J: TRBJ2-2
D: NA
DNA: TGTGCCAGCAGCTCCCCGGCAGGGGGGACTAGATATTACACCGGGGAGCTGTTTTTT
CDR3: CASSSPAGGTRYYTGELFF

length: 15
size: NA
V: TRBV5-4
J: TRBJ2-5
D: NA
DNA: TGTGCCAGCAGCTTGGTAAGGGTAGGAGGGGAGACCCAGTACTTC
CDR3: CASSLVRVGGETQYF

length: 21
size: NA
V: TRBV10-1
J: TRBJ2-3
D: NA
DNA: TGCGCCAGCAGTGGGCCCTGTTGTCTAGCCCCAGCTTATCCTAGCACAGATACGCAGTATTTT
CDR3: CASSGPCCLAPAYPSTDTQYF

length: 14
size: once
V: TRBV6-2/TRBV6-3
J: TRBJ2-1
D: TRBD2
DNA: TGTGCCAGCAGACCTGGACTAGCGCTTAATGAGCAGTTCTTC
CDR3: CASRPGLALNEQFF

length: 13
size: NA
V: TRBV7-9
J: TRBJ2-5
D: NA
DNA: TGTGCCAGCAGCTCTGGCGGGAAGGAGACCCAGTACTTC
CDR3: CASSSGGKETQYF

length: 13
size: NA
V: TRBV7-7
J: TRBJ2-1
D: NA
DNA: TGTGCCAGCAGCTTAGGAGGGGGGGGCGAGCAGTTCTTC
CDR3: CASSLGGGGEQFF

length: 18
size: few
V: TRBV11-2
J: TRBJ2-7
D: TRBD1
DNA: TGTGCCAGCAGCCCCGCCGGAGGCGGGACAGGGACTGCCTACGAGCAGTACTTC
CDR3: CASSPAGGGTGTAYEQYF

length: 14
size: NA
V: TRBV27
J: TRBJ1-2
D: NA
DNA: TGTGCCAGCAGTTTATCAGCGGGGAGGATGGGCTACACCTTC
CDR3: CASSLSAGRMGYTF

length: 14
size: NA
V: TRBV5-8
J: TRBJ2-7
D: TRBD1
DNA: TGTGCCAGCAGCCTGGGACAGGGCAGGGGAGAGCAGTACTTC
CDR3: CASSLGQGRGEQYF

length: 12
size: few
V: TRBV6-5
J: TRBJ1-2
D: TRBD1
DNA: TGTGCCAGCAGTCGACAGGGTTCGCGCTACACCTTC
CDR3: CASSRQGSRYTF

length: 14
size: NA
V: TRBV6-6
J: TRBJ1-2
D: TRBD1
DNA: TGTGCCAGCAGTCACTCCGGGACAGGGGATGGCTACACCTTC
CDR3: CASSHSGTGDGYTF

length: 16
size: NA
V: TRBV5-6
J: TRBJ1-6
D: TRBD1
DNA: TGTGCCAGCAGTTCACACAGGGGGCGCATAAATTCACCCCTCCACTTT
CDR3: CASSSHRGRINSPLHF

length: 16
size: once
V: TRBV19
J: TRBJ2-3
D: TRBD2
DNA: TGTGCCAGTAGTGTTCCCCGGGAGGGGGTCCTTGGAACGCAGTATTTT
CDR3: CASSVPREGVLGTQYF

length: 16
size: NA
V: TRBV3-1/TRBV3-2
J: TRBJ1-2
D: TRBD1
DNA: TGTGCCAGCAGCCAAGAGACTGGGACAGGGGTTTTTGGCTACACCTTC
CDR3: CASSQETGTGVFGYTF

length: 16
size: NA
V: TRBV7-9
J: TRBJ1-6
D: NA
DNA: TGTGCCAGCAGCACATACGCCGGGACACTCGGATCACCCCTCCACTTT
CDR3: CASSTYAGTLGSPLHF

length: 13
size: NA
V: TRBV6-2/TRBV6-3
J: TRBJ2-7
D: TRBD1
DNA: TGTGCCAGCAGCCGGACAGGGTCCTACGAGCAGTACTTC
CDR3: CASSRTGSYEQYF

length: 18
size: NA
V: TRBV5-5
J: TRBJ2-7
D: TRBD2
DNA: TGTGCCAGCAGCTTGGGTCCGGGACTAGCGGGAGCGGCCTACGAGCAGTACTTC
CDR3: CASSLGPGLAGAAYEQYF

length: 15
size: once
V: TRBV7-9
J: TRBJ2-7
D: TRBD2
DNA: TGTGCCAGCAGCCGTGGGTTAGCGGGTACCTACGAGCAGTACTTC
CDR3: CASSRGLAGTYEQYF

length: 14
size: once
V: TRBV19
J: TRBJ1-3
D: NA
DNA: TGTGCCAGTAACAACCGACTCCCTGGAAACACCATATATTTT
CDR3: CASNNRLPGNTIYF

length: 15
size: NA
V: TRBV30
J: TRBJ1-5
D: TRBD1
DNA: TGTGCCTCAACTTGGCCAGGGGGTATCGATCAGCCCCAGCATTTT
CDR3: CASTWPGGIDQPQHF

length: 13
size: NA
V: TRBV6-1
J: TRBJ2-7
D: TRBD1
DNA: TGTGCCAGCAGTGAATGGGGGGGGACAGGGGATTACTTC
CDR3: CASSEWGGTGDYF

length: 15
size: NA
V: TRBV7-9
J: TRBJ2-1
D: NA
DNA: TGTGCCAGCAGCTCGTCGGGTAAATCCTACAATGAGCAGTTCTTC
CDR3: CASSSSGKSYNEQFF

length: 17
size: once
V: TRBV7-6
J: TRBJ1-4
D: NA
DNA: TGTGCCAGCAGCACCCAGCCGGGGGGGGCCCTTAATGAAAAACTGTTTTTT
CDR3: CASSTQPGGALNEKLFF

length: 15
size: NA
V: TRBV10-3
J: TRBJ2-2
D: NA
DNA: TGTGCCATCAGACCGACAGGAGCGAACACCGGGGAGCTGTTTTTT
CDR3: CAIRPTGANTGELFF

length: 13
size: NA
V: TRBV4-2
J: TRBJ2-3
D: NA
DNA: TGTGCCAGCAGCCAAGAAGTGATTAGAGCGCAGTATTTT
CDR3: CASSQEVIRAQYF

length: 14
size: NA
V: TRBV12-5
J: TRBJ2-5
D: NA
DNA: TGTGCTAGTTCTTATCTAAGCGGGTTTGAGACCCAGTACTTC
CDR3: CASSYLSGFETQYF

length: 15
size: once
V: TRBV5-1
J: TRBJ2-5
D: TRBD2
DNA: TGCGCCAGCAGCTTTAGCCTAGCGGGATTGGAGACCCAGTACTTC
CDR3: CASSFSLAGLETQYF

length: 15
size: once
V: TRBV7-9
J: TRBJ2-7
D: TRBD2
DNA: TGTGCCAGCAGCTTAGAGCGCGGGGGGGCCCACGAGCAGTACTTC
CDR3: CASSLERGGAHEQYF

length: 13
size: NA
V: TRBV7-9
J: TRBJ1-1
D: NA
DNA: TGTGCCAGCAGTTTCACCCCGGGCACTGAAGCTTTCTTT
CDR3: CASSFTPGTEAFF

length: 14
size: NA
V: TRBV7-9
J: TRBJ2-7
D: NA
DNA: TGTGCCAGCAGCTTAGCAGGGGGACGGTGGGAGCAGTACTTC
CDR3: CASSLAGGRWEQYF

length: 13
size: once
V: TRBV7-9
J: TRBJ1-2
D: NA
DNA: TGTGCCAGCAGCGAGGCGGGGGTCGATGGCTACACCTTC
CDR3: CASSEAGVDGYTF

length: 15
size: NA
V: TRBV3-1/TRBV3-2
J: TRBJ2-1
D: TRBD2
DNA: TGTGCCAGCAGCCATGGCGGGGGAGCCTACAATGAGCAGTTCTTC
CDR3: CASSHGGGAYNEQFF

length: 12
size: NA
V: TRBV2
J: TRBJ2-7
D: NA
DNA: TGTGCCAGCGTGGACAGACTCTACGAGCAGTACTTC
CDR3: CASVDRLYEQYF

length: 13
size: few
V: TRBV2
J: TRBJ1-1
D: TRBD1
DNA: TGTGCCAGCGGACGAGGACAGGGCATTGAAGCTTTCTTT
CDR3: CASGRGQGIEAFF

length: 15
size: NA
V: TRBV6-5
J: TRBJ2-7
D: TRBD2
DNA: TGTGCCAGCAGTTACTCGACTAGCGGGGCGTACGAGCAGTACTTC
CDR3: CASSYSTSGAYEQYF